The present T cell receptor beta chain was sequenced within a study of shared clonotypes between healthy human individuals. Comment on this clone: Antigen specificity is unknown.

When samples were unsorted, approximately 90 million PBMCs were used for genomic DNA. TCRdb's table, derived via immunoSEQ multiplex PCR, lists solely in-frame clones and lacks some. Of fewer than 600,000 clones listed, roughly 77% are singletons. Notes on the study in general: Sampling covered nothing but blood. Tissue TCR repertoires likely differ from those found in blood.

The sequence derives from a woman aged 40 to 50 in good health. Some clones in this sample may be carry-over from other donors' samples. Sequenced: PBMCs.

The DNA for the CDR3 is TGTGCCAGCAGTTTAGGGGGACAGGGGGTTAACTATGGCTACACCTTC. It is translated as CASSLGGQGVNYGYTF. V and J are TRBV28 and TRBJ1-2; TRBD1 matches 11 bases. The trim removed 2 bases at V and 1 base at J, leaving 3 bases unmatched. In germline, CDR1 is MDHEN, CDR2 SYDVKM. The CDR3 covers 16 residues.